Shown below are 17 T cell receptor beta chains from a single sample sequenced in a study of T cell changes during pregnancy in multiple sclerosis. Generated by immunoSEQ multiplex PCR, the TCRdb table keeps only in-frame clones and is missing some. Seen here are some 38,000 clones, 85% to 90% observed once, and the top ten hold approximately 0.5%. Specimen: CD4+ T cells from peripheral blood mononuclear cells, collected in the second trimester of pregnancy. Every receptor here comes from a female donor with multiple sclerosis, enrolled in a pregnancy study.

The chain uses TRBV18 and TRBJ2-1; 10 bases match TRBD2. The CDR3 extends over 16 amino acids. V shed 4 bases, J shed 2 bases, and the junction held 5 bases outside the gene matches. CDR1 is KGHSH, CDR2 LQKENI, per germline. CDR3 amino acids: CASSLSGTSAYNEQFF. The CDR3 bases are TGTGCCAGCTCACTATCCGGGACTAGCGCCTACAATGAGCAGTTCTTC.

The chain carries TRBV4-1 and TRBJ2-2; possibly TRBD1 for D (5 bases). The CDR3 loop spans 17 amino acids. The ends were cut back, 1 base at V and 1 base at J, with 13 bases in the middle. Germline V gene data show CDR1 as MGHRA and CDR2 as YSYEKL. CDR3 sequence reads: CASSQAVWQGNTGELFF. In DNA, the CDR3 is TGCGCCAGCAGCCAAGCAGTTTGGCAGGGGAACACCGGGGAGCTGTTTTTT.

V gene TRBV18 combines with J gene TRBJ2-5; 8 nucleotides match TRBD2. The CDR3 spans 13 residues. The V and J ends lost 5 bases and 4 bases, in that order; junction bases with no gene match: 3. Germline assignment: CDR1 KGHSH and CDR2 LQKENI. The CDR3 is CASSNLAGETQYF. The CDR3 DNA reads TGTGCCAGCTCAAATCTAGCGGGAGAGACCCAGTACTTC. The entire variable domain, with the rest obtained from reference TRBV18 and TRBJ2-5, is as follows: NAGVMQNPRHLVRRRGQEARLRCSPMKGHSHVYWYRQLPEEGLKFMVYLQKENIIDESGMPKERFSAEFPKEGPSILRIQQVVRGDSAAYFCASSNLAGETQYFGPGTRLLVL.

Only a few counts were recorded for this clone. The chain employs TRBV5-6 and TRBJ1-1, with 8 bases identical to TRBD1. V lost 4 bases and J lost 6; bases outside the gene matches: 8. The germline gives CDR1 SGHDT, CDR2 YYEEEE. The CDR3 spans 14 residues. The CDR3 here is CASSPMDRVAEAFF. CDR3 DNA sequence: TGTGCCAGCAGCCCCATGGACAGGGTGGCTGAAGCTTTCTTT.

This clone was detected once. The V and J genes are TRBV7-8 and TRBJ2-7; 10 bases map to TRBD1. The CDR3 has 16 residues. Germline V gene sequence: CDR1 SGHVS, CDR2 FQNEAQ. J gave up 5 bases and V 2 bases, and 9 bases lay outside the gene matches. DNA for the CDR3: TGTGCCAGCAGCTTACCATTTCGACAGGGGGCGCACGAGCAGTACTTC. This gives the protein CASSLPFRQGAHEQYF.

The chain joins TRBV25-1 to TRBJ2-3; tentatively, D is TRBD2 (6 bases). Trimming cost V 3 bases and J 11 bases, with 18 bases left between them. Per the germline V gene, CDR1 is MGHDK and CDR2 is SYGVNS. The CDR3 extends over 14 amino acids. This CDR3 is CASSDGGLHYGQYF. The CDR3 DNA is TGTGCCAGCAGTGACGGGGGACTCCACTATGGGCAGTATTTT. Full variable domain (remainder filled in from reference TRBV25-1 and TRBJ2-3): EADIYQTPRYLVIGTGKKITLECSQTMGHDKMYWYQQDPGMELHLIHYSYGVNSTEKGDLSSESTVSRIRTEHFPLTLESARPSHTSQYLCASSDGGLHYGQYFGPGTRLTVL.

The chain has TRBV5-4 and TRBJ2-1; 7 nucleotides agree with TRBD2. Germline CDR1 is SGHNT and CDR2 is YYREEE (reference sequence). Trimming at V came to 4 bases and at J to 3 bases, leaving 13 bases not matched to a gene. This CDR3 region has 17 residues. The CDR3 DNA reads TGTGCCAGCAGCCAATTGACCGGCGGGAGCATCTACAATGAGCAGTTCTTC. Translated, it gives CASSQLTGGSIYNEQFF.

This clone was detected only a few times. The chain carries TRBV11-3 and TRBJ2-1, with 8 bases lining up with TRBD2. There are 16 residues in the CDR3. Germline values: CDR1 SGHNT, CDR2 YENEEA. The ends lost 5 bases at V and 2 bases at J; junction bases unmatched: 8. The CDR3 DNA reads TGTGCCAGCAGCAAGGGACTAGTCTCAGCCTACAATGAGCAGTTCTTC. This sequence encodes CASSKGLVSAYNEQFF.

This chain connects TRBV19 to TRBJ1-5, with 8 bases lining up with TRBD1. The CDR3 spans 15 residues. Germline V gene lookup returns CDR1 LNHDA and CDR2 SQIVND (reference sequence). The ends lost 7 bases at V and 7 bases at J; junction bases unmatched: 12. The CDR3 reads CASNLDGQGLQPQHF. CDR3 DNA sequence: TGTGCCAGTAACCTCGATGGACAGGGCCTGCAGCCCCAGCATTTT.

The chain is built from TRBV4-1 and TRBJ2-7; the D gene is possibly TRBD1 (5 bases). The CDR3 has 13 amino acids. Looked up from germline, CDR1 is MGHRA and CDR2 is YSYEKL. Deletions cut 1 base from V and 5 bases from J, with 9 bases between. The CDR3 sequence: CASSQGAGNEQYF. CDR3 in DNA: TGCGCCAGCAGCCAAGGGGCAGGGAACGAGCAGTACTTC.

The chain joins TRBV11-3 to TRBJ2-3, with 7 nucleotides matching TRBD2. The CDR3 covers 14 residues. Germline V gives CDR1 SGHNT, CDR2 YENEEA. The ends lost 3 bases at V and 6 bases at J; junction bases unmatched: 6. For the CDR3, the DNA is TGTGCCAGCAGCTTTGGGGGGGAGACTGATACGCAGTATTTT. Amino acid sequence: CASSFGGETDTQYF. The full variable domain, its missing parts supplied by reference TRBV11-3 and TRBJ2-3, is EAGVVQSPRYKIIEKKQPVAFWCNPISGHNTLYWYLQNLGQGPELLIRYENEEAVDDSQLPKDRFSAERLKGVDSTLKIQPAELGDSAVYLCASSFGGETDTQYFGPGTRLTVL.

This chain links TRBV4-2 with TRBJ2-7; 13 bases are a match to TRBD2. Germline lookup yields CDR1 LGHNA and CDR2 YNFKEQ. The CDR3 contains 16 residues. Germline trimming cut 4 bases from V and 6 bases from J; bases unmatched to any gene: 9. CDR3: CASSPTVGTSGIEQYF. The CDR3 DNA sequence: TGTGCCAGCAGCCCCACCGTGGGGACTAGCGGGATCGAGCAGTACTTC.

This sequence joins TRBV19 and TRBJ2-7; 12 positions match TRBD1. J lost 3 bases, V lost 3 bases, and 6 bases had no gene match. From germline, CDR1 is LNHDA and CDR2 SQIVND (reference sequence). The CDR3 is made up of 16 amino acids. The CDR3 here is CASSIRGTGGFYEQYF. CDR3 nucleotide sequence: TGTGCCAGTAGTATTCGTGGGACAGGGGGCTTCTACGAGCAGTACTTC.

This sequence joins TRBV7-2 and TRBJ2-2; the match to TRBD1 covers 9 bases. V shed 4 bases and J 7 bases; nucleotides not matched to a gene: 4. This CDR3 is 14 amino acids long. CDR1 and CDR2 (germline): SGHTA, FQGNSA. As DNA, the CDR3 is TGTGCCAGCAGCTACAGGGGGCAAATCGGGGAGCTGTTTTTT. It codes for CASSYRGQIGELFF.

Written as DNA, the CDR3 is TGTGCCAGCAGCCCACTAGCAAAGGCAAGCTCCTACAATGAGCAGTTCTTC. It yields the protein CASSPLAKASSYNEQFF. The rearrangement joins TRBV5-5 to TRBJ2-1; D perhaps matches TRBD2 (6 bases). The germline V and J ends were trimmed by 4 bases and 0 bases, with 17 bases remaining between them. The CDR3 runs 17 residues. The germline V gene has CDR1 SGHKS and CDR2 YYEKEE (reference sequence). The variable domain in full, with the rest retrieved from reference TRBV5-5 and TRBJ2-1, is DAGVTQSPTHLIKTRGQQVTLRCSPISGHKSVSWYQQVLGQGPQFIFQYYEKEERGRGNFPDRFSARQFPNYSSELNVNALLLGDSALYLCASSPLAKASSYNEQFFGPGTRLTVL.

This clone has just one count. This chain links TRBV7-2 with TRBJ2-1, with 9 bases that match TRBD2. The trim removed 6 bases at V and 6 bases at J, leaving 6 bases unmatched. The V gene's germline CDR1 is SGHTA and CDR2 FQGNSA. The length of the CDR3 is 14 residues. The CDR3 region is CASRGAGGGNEQFF. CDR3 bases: TGTGCCAGCAGAGGGGCGGGGGGGGGCAATGAGCAGTTCTTC.

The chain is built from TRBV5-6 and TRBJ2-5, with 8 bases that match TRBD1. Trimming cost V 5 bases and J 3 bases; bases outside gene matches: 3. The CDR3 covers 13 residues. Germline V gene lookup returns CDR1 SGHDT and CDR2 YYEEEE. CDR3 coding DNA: TGTGCCAGCAGACCGACAGGGGAAGAGACCCAGTACTTC. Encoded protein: CASRPTGEETQYF.